The rows below give T cell receptor beta chains drawn from one sample of a study of cytomegalovirus exposure and HLA in healthy donors. Profiling relied on immunoSEQ multiplex PCR, and the TCRdb table lists in-frame clones only, not all of them. The sample yields 130,000 or so clones, roughly 80% seen once. The specimen was PBMCs. These receptors originate from a woman between 40 and 55 years old in good health and CMV-seropositive. Each CDR3 is given with its conserved first and last residue. The D gene is left open where the match is weak. Clone size is stated in some rows and not others, as once, few, many or a class when expanded.

size	D	V	J	CDR3	DNA
-	TRBD1	TRBV19	TRBJ2-4	CASSRTGGYHIQYF	TGTGCCAGTAGTAGGACAGGGGGCTACCACATTCAGTACTTC
-	-	TRBV29-1	TRBJ1-4	CSVEDRRGFGEKLFF	TGCAGCGTTGAAGACCGCAGGGGCTTCGGTGAAAAACTGTTTTTT
-	-	TRBV2	TRBJ2-5	CASNYRKETQYF	TGTGCCAGCAATTACAGAAAAGAGACCCAGTACTTC
-	TRBD1	TRBV2	TRBJ1-2	CASRPDRKGYTF	TGTGCCAGCAGGCCGGACAGGAAGGGCTACACCTTC
-	-	TRBV28	TRBJ2-7	CASSLATSRSFYEQYF	TGTGCCAGCAGTTTGGCAACTAGCCGCAGTTTCTACGAGCAGTACTTC
-	-	TRBV6-1	TRBJ1-1	CASSEFPSSAEAFF	TGTGCCAGCAGTGAATTTCCTTCGTCGGCTGAAGCTTTCTTT
-	-	TRBV5-1	TRBJ2-5	CASSLGIRQDQETQYF	TGCGCCAGCAGCTTGGGAATTAGGCAGGACCAAGAGACCCAGTACTTC
once	-	TRBV6-5	TRBJ1-2	CASSYSKGAGGRGYTF	TGTGCCAGCAGTTACTCGAAAGGGGCCGGTGGTCGGGGCTACACCTTC
-	TRBD1	TRBV5-1	TRBJ2-2	CASSFDRVGTGELFF	TGCGCCAGCAGCTTCGACAGGGTTGGCACCGGGGAGCTGTTTTTT
-	-	TRBV7-9	TRBJ2-7	CASSLERTLSYEQYF	TGTGCCAGCAGCTTAGAACGGACACTCTCCTACGAGCAGTACTTC
-	TRBD1	TRBV5-6	TRBJ1-2	CASSPPGDSYYGYTF	TGTGCCAGCAGCCCGCCGGGGGACAGCTACTATGGCTACACCTTC
few	TRBD1	TRBV10-3	TRBJ2-3	CATSGGSGADTQYF	TGTGCCACTTCAGGGGGCAGTGGCGCAGATACGCAGTATTTT
-	TRBD2	TRBV7-2	TRBJ2-5	CASSPTSGSRETQYF	TGTGCCAGCAGCCCCACTAGCGGGAGTAGAGAGACCCAGTACTTC
-	TRBD2	TRBV28	TRBJ2-7	CASSWGPGLGTMINEQYF	TGTGCCAGCAGTTGGGGTCCGGGACTAGGCACAATGATTAACGAGCAGTACTTC
-	-	TRBV28	TRBJ1-1	CASKLPPTEAFF	TGTGCCAGCAAGCTTCCCCCGACTGAAGCTTTCTTT
few	TRBD1	TRBV15	TRBJ1-2	CATSPETPGTGSYGYTF	TGTGCCACCAGCCCCGAAACCCCCGGGACAGGGTCCTATGGCTACACCTTC
-	TRBD1	TRBV6-1	TRBJ1-1	CASRLDRGTEAFF	TGTGCCAGCAGATTAGACAGGGGAACTGAAGCTTTCTTT
few	TRBD1	TRBV30	TRBJ2-2	CAWSERDSVLRELFF	TGTGCCTGGAGTGAAAGGGACAGTGTTTTGCGGGAGCTGTTTTTT
-	-	TRBV18	TRBJ1-1	CASSPRGIGVNTEAFF	TGTGCCAGCTCACCTCGGGGTATTGGGGTGAACACTGAAGCTTTCTTT
few	TRBD1	TRBV11-2	TRBJ1-2	CASSLLGTGTSGYTF	TGTGCCAGCAGCTTACTCGGGACAGGGACTAGTGGCTACACCTTC
few	TRBD1	TRBV10-3	TRBJ2-1	CAISESVTGFNEQFF	TGTGCCATCAGTGAGTCGGTGACAGGGTTCAATGAGCAGTTCTTC
-	-	TRBV7-9	TRBJ2-7	CASSLTVTYEQYF	TGTGCCAGCAGCTTAACAGTAACCTACGAGCAGTACTTC
-	TRBD1	TRBV27	TRBJ2-6	CASSPGTGGSGANVLTF	TGTGCCAGCAGTCCAGGGACAGGGGGGAGTGGGGCCAACGTCCTGACTTTC
-	TRBD1	TRBV28	TRBJ1-5	CASSPTGSSNQPQHF	TGTGCCAGCAGCCCGACAGGGTCGAGCAATCAGCCCCAGCATTTT
-	TRBD1	TRBV6-1	TRBJ1-5	CASSSRGREQPQHF	TGTGCCAGCAGCTCCAGGGGGCGCGAACAGCCCCAGCATTTT
-	TRBD1	TRBV28	TRBJ2-7	CASSSSLNTGTGGGYEQYF	TGTGCCAGCAGTTCCTCCCTTAATACCGGGACAGGGGGCGGCTACGAGCAGTACTTC
-	TRBD1	TRBV14	TRBJ1-1	CASSPRQGQGYTEAFF	TGTGCCAGCAGCCCCAGACAGGGGCAGGGATACACTGAAGCTTTCTTT
-	TRBD1	TRBV5-4	TRBJ1-1	CASSLPGTANTEAFF	TGTGCCAGCAGCTTGCCCGGGACAGCGAACACTGAAGCTTTCTTT
medium-sized	-	TRBV11-2	TRBJ2-7	CASSSGILYEQYF	TGTGCCAGCAGCTCCGGGATCCTCTACGAGCAGTACTTC
-	TRBD1	TRBV28	TRBJ2-3	CASSSARGTAGTDTQYF	TGTGCCAGCAGTTCCGCTCGTGGGACAGCAGGCACAGATACGCAGTATTTT
-	TRBD1	TRBV5-5	TRBJ1-1	CASSYTGTGAEAFF	TGTGCCAGCAGCTATACCGGGACAGGCGCAGAAGCTTTCTTT
-	TRBD2	TRBV5-1	TRBJ2-5	CASSSGLAVSPVETQYF	TGCGCCAGCAGCTCGGGACTAGCGGTTTCGCCAGTGGAGACCCAGTACTTC
-	-	TRBV30	TRBJ1-5	CAWQRQVGQPQHF	TGTGCCTGGCAGAGACAGGTCGGCCAGCCCCAGCATTTT
few	TRBD1	TRBV4-1	TRBJ1-1	CASSQDPTRDRGGTEAFF	TGCGCCAGCAGCCAAGATCCCACTCGAGACAGGGGTGGAACTGAAGCTTTCTTT
-	-	TRBV6-1	TRBJ2-7	CASSEWYRYEQYF	TGTGCCAGCAGTGAATGGTACAGGTACGAGCAGTACTTC
-	-	TRBV28	TRBJ2-7	CASSPEGFLSYEQYF	TGTGCCAGCAGTCCGGAGGGCTTCCTCTCCTACGAGCAGTACTTC
-	TRBD2	TRBV7-9	TRBJ2-4	CASSLEGLAGGNIQYF	TGTGCCAGCAGCTTAGAGGGGCTAGCGGGAGGGAACATTCAGTACTTC
few	TRBD1	TRBV30	TRBJ2-5	CAWSFPRTGRQETQYF	TGTGCCTGGAGTTTCCCGCGGACAGGGCGCCAAGAGACCCAGTACTTC
-	-	TRBV30	TRBJ1-1	CAWSVRQGITEAFF	TGTGCCTGGAGTGTACGGCAGGGGATCACTGAAGCTTTCTTT
-	-	TRBV15	TRBJ2-3	CATSRDLSVDTQYF	TGTGCCACCAGCAGAGATCTAAGCGTTGATACGCAGTATTTT
-	-	TRBV15	TRBJ2-4	CATSRDRQTKLAKNIQYF	TGTGCCACCAGCAGAGATCGACAGACCAAGCTAGCCAAAAACATTCAGTACTTC
-	TRBD1	TRBV30	TRBJ2-1	CAWTAGQGTYNEQFF	TGTGCCTGGACGGCGGGACAGGGGACCTACAATGAGCAGTTCTTC
-	-	TRBV5-1	TRBJ1-1	CASSLVDRMNTEAFF	TGCGCCAGCAGCTTGGTGGACAGAATGAACACTGAAGCTTTCTTT
-	-	TRBV5-1	TRBJ1-1	CASSLADITDEAFF	TGCGCCAGCAGCTTGGCAGACATTACCGATGAAGCTTTCTTT
-	-	TRBV5-6	TRBJ2-3	CASSLDFRPTDTQYF	TGTGCCAGCAGCTTGGATTTCAGGCCGACAGATACGCAGTATTTT
few	-	TRBV14	TRBJ2-5	CASRHSGGQETQYF	TGTGCCAGCAGGCATTCTGGCGGGCAAGAGACCCAGTACTTC
-	TRBD1	TRBV5-1	TRBJ2-7	CASTDRAGHDEQYF	TGCGCCAGCACAGACAGGGCCGGCCACGACGAGCAGTACTTC
-	TRBD2	TRBV30	TRBJ2-7	CAWGIKRDRSSYEQYF	TGTGCCTGGGGGATAAAGCGGGATCGGAGCTCCTACGAGCAGTACTTC
-	TRBD1	TRBV28	TRBJ2-1	CASIIGGYDNEQFF	TGTGCCAGCATTATAGGGGGCTACGACAATGAGCAGTTCTTC
-	TRBD1	TRBV5-1	TRBJ1-4	CASSWTGLNEKLFF	TGCGCCAGCAGCTGGACAGGACTTAATGAAAAACTGTTTTTT
-	TRBD1	TRBV5-1	TRBJ2-7	CASSSGTGFYEQYF	TGCGCCAGCAGTTCCGGGACAGGGTTCTACGAGCAGTACTTC
-	-	TRBV18	TRBJ2-5	CASSLGGQPVETQYF	TGTGCCAGCTCATTAGGGGGACAACCTGTGGAGACCCAGTACTTC
-	-	TRBV10-3	TRBJ1-5	CAISELAQSPQHF	TGTGCCATCAGTGAGTTAGCCCAATCCCCCCAGCATTTT
-	TRBD1	TRBV19	TRBJ1-2	CASSHVTGALLYGYTF	TGTGCCAGTAGCCACGTCACAGGGGCCCTCCTCTATGGCTACACCTTC